A single sample is the source of the 5 T cell receptor beta chains below, sequenced in a study of blood T cell repertoires in COVID-19. The data were produced by immunoSEQ multiplex PCR, yet TCRdb's version contains in-frame clones alone and is incomplete. The repertoire holds tens of thousands of clones, with about nine tenths as singletons. Material: peripheral blood. The receptor source for this set is a man aged 60-69 years with active COVID-19.

This clone turned up a few times. The chain combines TRBV6-1 with TRBJ1-1; TRBD1 might be the D (6 bases). The CDR3 runs 14 residues. Between the trimmed V and J ends, which lost 3 bases and 6 bases, there was a span of 14 bases. From germline, CDR1 is MNHNS and CDR2 SASEGT. The CDR3 loop is CASSEGGLKAEAFF. The CDR3 DNA follows: TGTGCCAGCAGTGAGGGGGGGCTGAAGGCTGAAGCTTTCTTT.

The genes are TRBV24-1 and TRBJ2-1; 7 nucleotides match TRBD2. Germline CDR1 KGHDR, CDR2 SFDVKD. This CDR3 is built from 14 residues. The V segment lost 5 bases and the J segment 2 bases; nucleotides outside the gene matches: 2. The DNA of the CDR3 is TGTGCCACCAGTGGGAGCGGGACCTACAATGAGCAGTTCTTC. Protein sequence: CATSGSGTYNEQFF.

This sequence joins TRBV11-3 and TRBJ2-1; 8 positions agree with TRBD1. The CDR3 has 14 residues. Germline loops: CDR1 SGHNT, CDR2 YENEEA. Losses at the gene ends were 1 base for V and 6 bases for J; bases not matched to a gene: 2. CDR3 sequence reads: CASSLGTGLNEQFF. DNA for the CDR3: TGTGCCAGCAGCTTAGGGACAGGGCTCAATGAGCAGTTCTTC.

This clone was picked up one time. J is TRBJ2-7 and V is TRBV7-9; no clear D. V was shortened by 2 bases and J by 2 bases, with 7 bases between the two germline ends. Germline loops: CDR1 SEHNR, CDR2 FQNEAQ (reference sequence). The CDR3 runs 13 residues. CDR3 protein: CASSLSFPYEQYF. For the CDR3, the DNA is TGTGCCAGCAGCTTAAGCTTTCCCTACGAGCAGTACTTC.

V gene TRBV13 combines with J gene TRBJ2-2; 12 bases are shared with TRBD2. This CDR3 spans 16 amino acids. With V trimmed by 4 bases and J by 4 bases, 4 bases remained unmatched. CDR1 and CDR2 (germline): PRHDT, FYEKMQ (reference sequence). The CDR3: CASSSGLAGVTGELFF. The CDR3 DNA is TGTGCCAGCAGCTCGGGACTAGCGGGCGTCACCGGGGAGCTGTTTTTT.